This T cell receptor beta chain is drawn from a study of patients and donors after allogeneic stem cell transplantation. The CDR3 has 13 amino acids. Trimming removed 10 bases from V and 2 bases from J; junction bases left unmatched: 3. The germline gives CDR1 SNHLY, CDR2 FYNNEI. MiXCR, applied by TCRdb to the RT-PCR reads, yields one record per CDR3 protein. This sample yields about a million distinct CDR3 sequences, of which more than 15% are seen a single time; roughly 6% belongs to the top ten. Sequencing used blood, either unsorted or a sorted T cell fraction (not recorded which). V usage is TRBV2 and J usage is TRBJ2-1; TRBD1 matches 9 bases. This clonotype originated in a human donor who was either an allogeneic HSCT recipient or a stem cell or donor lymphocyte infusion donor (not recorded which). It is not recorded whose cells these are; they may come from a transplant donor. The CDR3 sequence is CAIRDRAYNEQFF. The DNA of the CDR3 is TGTGCCATCCGGGACAGGGCCTACAATGAGCAGTTCTTC.